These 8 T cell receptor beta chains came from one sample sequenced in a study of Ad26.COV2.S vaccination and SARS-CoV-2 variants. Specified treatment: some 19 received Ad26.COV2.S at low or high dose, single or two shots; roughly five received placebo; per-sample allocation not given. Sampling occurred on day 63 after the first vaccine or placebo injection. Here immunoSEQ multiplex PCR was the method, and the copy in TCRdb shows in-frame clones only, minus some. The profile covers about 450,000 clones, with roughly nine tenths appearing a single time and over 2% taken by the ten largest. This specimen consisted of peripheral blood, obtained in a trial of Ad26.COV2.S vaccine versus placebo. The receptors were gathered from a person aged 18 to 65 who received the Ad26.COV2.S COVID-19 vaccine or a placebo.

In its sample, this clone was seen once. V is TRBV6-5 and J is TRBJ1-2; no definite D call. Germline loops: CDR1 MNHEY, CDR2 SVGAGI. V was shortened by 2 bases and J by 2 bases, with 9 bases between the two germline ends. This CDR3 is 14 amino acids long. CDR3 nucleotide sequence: TGTGCCAGCAGTTACGGTCGGGGAAACTATGGCTACACCTTC. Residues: CASSYGRGNYGYTF.

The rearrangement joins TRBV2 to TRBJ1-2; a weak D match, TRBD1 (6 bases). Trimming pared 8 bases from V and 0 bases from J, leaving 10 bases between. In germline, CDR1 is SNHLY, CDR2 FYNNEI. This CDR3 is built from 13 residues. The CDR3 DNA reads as TGTGCCAGCGGGGACATTTCTAACTATGGCTACACCTTC. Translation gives CASGDISNYGYTF.

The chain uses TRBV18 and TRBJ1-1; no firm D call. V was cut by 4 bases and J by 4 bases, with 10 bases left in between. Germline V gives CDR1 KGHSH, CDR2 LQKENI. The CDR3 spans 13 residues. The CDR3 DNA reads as TGTGCCAGCTCACTCGGTGTCAGCACTGAAGCTTTCTTT. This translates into CASSLGVSTEAFF.

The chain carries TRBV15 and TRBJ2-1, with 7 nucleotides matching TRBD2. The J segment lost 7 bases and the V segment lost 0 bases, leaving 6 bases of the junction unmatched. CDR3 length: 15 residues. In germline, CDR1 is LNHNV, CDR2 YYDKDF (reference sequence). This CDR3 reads CATSRDGRSDNEQFF. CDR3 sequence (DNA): TGTGCCACCAGCAGAGACGGGAGGTCCGATAATGAGCAGTTCTTC.

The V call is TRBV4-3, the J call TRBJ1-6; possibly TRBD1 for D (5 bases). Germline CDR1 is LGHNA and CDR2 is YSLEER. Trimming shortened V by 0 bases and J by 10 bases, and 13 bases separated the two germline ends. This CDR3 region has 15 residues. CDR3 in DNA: TGCGCCAGCAGCCAAGATGCCTTGGGGGAATCACCCCTCCACTTT. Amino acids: CASSQDALGESPLHF.

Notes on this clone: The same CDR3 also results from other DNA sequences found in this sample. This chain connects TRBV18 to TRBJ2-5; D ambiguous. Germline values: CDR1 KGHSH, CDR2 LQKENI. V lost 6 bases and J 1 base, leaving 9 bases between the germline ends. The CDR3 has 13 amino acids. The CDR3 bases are TGTGCCAGCTCCCCTGGCAGCCAAGAGACCCAGTACTTC. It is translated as CASSPGSQETQYF. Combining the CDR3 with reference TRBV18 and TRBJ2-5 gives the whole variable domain NAGVMQNPRHLVRRRGQEARLRCSPMKGHSHVYWYRQLPEEGLKFMVYLQKENIIDESGMPKERFSAEFPKEGPSILRIQQVVRGDSAAYFCASSPGSQETQYFGPGTRLLVL.

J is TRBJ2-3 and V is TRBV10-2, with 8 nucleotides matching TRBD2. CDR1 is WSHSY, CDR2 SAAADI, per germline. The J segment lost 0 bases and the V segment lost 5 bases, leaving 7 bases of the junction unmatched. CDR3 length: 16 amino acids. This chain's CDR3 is CASSTQRGRSTDTQYF. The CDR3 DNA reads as TGCGCCAGCAGTACGCAGCGGGGGAGAAGCACAGATACGCAGTATTTT.

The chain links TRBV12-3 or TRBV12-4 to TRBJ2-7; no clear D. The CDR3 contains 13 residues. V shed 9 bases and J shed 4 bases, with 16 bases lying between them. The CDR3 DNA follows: TGTGCCAGGCGGACCCTCTTCTTATACGAGCAGTACGTC. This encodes CARRTLFLYEQYV.